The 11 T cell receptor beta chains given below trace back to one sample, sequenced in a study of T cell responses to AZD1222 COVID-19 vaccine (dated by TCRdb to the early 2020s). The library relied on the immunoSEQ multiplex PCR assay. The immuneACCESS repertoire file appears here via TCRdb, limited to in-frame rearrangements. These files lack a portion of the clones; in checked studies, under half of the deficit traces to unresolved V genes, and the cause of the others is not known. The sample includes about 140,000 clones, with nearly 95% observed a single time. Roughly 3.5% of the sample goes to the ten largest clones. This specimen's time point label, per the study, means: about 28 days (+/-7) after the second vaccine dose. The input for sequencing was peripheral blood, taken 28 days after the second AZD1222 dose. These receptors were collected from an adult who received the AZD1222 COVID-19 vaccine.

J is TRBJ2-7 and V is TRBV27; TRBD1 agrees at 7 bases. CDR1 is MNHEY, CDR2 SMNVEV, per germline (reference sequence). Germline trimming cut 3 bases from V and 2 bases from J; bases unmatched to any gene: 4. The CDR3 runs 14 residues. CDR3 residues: CASSFFGQAYEQYF. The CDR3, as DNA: TGTGCCAGCAGTTTCTTCGGACAGGCCTACGAGCAGTACTTC.

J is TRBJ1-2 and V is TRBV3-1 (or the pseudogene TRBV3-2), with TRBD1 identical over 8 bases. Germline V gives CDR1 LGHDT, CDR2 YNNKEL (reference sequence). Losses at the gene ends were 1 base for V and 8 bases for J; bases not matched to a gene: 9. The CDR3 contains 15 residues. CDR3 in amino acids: CASSQGGTGGFGYTF. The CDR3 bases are TGTGCCAGCAGCCAAGGGGGGACAGGAGGTTTCGGCTACACCTTC.

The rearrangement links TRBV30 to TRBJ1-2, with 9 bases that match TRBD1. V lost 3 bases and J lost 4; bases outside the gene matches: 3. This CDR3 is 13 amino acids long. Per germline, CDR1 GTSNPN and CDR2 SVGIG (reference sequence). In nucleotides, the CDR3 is TGTGCCTGGAGCTGGGGACAGGGCTATGGCTACACCTTC. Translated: CAWSWGQGYGYTF.

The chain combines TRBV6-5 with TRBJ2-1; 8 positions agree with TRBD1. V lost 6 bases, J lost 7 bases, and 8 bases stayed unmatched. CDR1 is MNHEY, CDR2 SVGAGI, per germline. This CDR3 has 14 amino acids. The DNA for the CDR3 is TGTGCCAGCAGCCGGGACAGGATAGTGAATGAGCAGTTCTTC. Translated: CASSRDRIVNEQFF.

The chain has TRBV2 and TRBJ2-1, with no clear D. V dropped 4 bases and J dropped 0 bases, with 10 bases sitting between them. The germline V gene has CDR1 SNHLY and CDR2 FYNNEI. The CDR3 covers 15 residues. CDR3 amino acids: CASSGDGPSYNEQFF. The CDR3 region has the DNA TGTGCCAGCAGTGGAGACGGGCCCTCCTACAATGAGCAGTTCTTC. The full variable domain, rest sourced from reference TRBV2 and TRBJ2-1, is EPEVTQTPSHQVTQMGQEVILRCVPISNHLYFYWYRQILGQKVEFLVSFYNNEISEKSEIFDDQFSVERPDGSNFTLKIRSTKLEDSAMYFCASSGDGPSYNEQFFGPGTRLTVL.

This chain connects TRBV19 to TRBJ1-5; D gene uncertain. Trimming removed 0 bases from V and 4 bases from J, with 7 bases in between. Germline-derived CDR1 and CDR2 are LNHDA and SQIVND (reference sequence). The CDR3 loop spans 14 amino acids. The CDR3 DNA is TGTGCCAGTAGTATAGATCGGAAGAATCAGCCCCAGCATTTT. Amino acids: CASSIDRKNQPQHF.

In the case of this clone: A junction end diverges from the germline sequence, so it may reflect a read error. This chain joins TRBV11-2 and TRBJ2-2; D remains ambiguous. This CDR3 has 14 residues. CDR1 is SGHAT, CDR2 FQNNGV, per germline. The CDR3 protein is CASSLLRNNGELFF. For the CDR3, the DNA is TGTGCCAGCAGCTTATTGAGGAACAACGGGGAGCTGTTTTTT.

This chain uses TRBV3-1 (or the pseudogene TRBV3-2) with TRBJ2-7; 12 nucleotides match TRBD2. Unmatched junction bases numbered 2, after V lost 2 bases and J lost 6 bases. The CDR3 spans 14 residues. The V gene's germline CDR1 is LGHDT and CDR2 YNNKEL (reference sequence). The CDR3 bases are TGTGCCAGCAGCCAACCGGGACTAGCGGGCGAGCAGTACTTC. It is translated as CASSQPGLAGEQYF.

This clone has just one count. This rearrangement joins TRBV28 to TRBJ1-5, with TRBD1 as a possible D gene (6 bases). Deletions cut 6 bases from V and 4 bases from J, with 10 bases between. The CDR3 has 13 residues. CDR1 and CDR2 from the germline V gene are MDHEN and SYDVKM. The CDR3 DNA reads TGTGCCAGCAGATCTGGACAGAATCAGCCCCAGCATTTT. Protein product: CASRSGQNQPQHF.

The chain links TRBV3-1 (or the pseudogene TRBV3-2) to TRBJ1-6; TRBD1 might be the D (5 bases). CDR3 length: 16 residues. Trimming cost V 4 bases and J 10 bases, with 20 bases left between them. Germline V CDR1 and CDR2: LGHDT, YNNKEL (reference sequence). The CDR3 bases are TGTGCCAGCAGCCCCCATGGGGGGGTAACAGGATCACCCCTCCACTTT. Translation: CASSPHGGVTGSPLHF.

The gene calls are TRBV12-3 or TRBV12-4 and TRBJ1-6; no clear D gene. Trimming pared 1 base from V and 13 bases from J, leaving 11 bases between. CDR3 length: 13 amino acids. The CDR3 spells CASSLGHLRPLHF. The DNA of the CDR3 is TGTGCCAGCAGTTTAGGACATCTCAGGCCCCTCCACTTT.